Listed here is a single T cell receptor beta chain. The study drew participants aged about 18 to 89 years from some 25 US areas. Produced via immunoSEQ multiplex PCR; TCRdb's table is partial and in-frame only. In the table there are 340,000 or so clones, 80% to 90% of which are singletons. The data belong to a study of blood T cell repertoires in COVID-19. Overall study context: Sites across the United States, Italy and Spain contributed samples from acute and convalescent COVID-19.

V gave up 3 bases and J gave up 0 bases, with 14 bases separating them. CDR1 and CDR2 (germline): SGHTA, FQGNSA. The CDR3 spans 17 residues. What was sequenced was PBMCs or T cells enriched from blood (not recorded which). The chain links TRBV7-2 to TRBJ1-4; maybe TRBD1 (6 bases). The receptor was isolated from a woman in her thirties or forties with acute COVID-19. CDR3: CASSLTGQTTTNEKLFF. The CDR3 DNA is TGTGCCAGCAGCTTGACAGGACAGACCACAACTAATGAAAAACTGTTTTTT.